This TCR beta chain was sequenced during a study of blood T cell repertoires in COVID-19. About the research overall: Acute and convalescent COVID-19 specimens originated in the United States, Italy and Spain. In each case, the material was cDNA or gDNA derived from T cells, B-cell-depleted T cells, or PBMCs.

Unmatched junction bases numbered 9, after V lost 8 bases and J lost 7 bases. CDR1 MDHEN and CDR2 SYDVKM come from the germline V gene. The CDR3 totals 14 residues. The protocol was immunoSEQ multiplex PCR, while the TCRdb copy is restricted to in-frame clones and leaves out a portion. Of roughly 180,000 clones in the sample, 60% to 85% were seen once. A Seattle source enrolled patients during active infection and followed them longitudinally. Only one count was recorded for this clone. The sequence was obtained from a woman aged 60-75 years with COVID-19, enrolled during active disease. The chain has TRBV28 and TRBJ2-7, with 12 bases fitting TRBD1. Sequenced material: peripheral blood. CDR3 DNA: TGTGCCAGCCGCCCGGGACAGGGGGCGCGAGAGCAGTACTTC. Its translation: CASRPGQGAREQYF.